Presented here are 21 T cell receptor beta chains from one specimen sequenced in a study of radiotherapy plus CTLA-4 blockade in lung cancer. Assay used: immunoSEQ multiplex PCR; TCRdb lists only in-frame clones, some missing. The sample carries tens of thousands of clones, roughly 85% recorded once. The specimen comprised peripheral blood, sampled from a patient treated with radiotherapy plus ipilimumab. The origin of the receptors is a human donor with non-small cell lung cancer who had a complete response to radiotherapy plus ipilimumab.

The CDR3 reads CASSLGQGTDTQYF. In nucleotides, the CDR3 is TGTGCCAGCAGCTTAGGACAGGGGACAGATACGCAGTATTTT. The J gene is TRBJ2-3, the V gene TRBV13, with 7 positions matching TRBD1. This CDR3 has 14 amino acids. Germline-derived CDR1 and CDR2 are PRHDT and FYEKMQ (reference sequence). V trimming: 0 bases; J trimming: 3 bases; junction bases outside the gene matches: 0.

V usage is TRBV30 and J usage is TRBJ1-5; D is uncertain. The CDR3 is made up of 17 amino acids. Trimming stripped 0 bases from V and 5 bases from J, with 20 bases between. Germline V gene sequence: CDR1 GTSNPN, CDR2 SVGIG (reference sequence). CDR3 in amino acids: CAWSVSTTGYRHQPQHF. The CDR3, as DNA: TGTGCCTGGAGTGTATCGACGACCGGGTACCGACATCAGCCCCAGCATTTT.

This clone is categorized as medium-sized. The V and J genes are TRBV10-3 and TRBJ1-2, with TRBD1 identical over 7 bases. CDR1 and CDR2 (germline): ENHRY, SYGVKD. The CDR3 has 13 amino acids. Unmatched junction bases numbered 1, after V lost 4 bases and J lost 2 bases. CDR3 nucleotide sequence: TGTGCCATCAGTGCGACAGGGAACTATGGCTACACCTTC. Translating gives CAISATGNYGYTF.

V gene TRBV7-2 combines with J gene TRBJ1-1; D ambiguous. Trimming left V 3 bases short and J 4 bases short, with 12 bases between. The CDR3 is made up of 14 amino acids. From germline, CDR1 is SGHTA and CDR2 FQGNSA. CDR3 sequence: CASSLGQSSTEAFF. In DNA, the CDR3 is TGTGCCAGCAGCTTGGGCCAATCTAGCACTGAAGCTTTCTTT.

The J gene is TRBJ1-4, the V gene TRBV14; D may be TRBD1 (5 bases). This CDR3 has 16 residues. V dropped 0 bases and J dropped 4 bases, with 12 bases sitting between them. Germline CDR1 is SGHDN and CDR2 is FVKESK. Here the CDR3 DNA reads TGTGCCAGCAGCCAAGATTCCGGACAAAATAATGAAAAACTGTTTTTT. This codes for CASSQDSGQNNEKLFF.

The genes are TRBV7-2 and TRBJ2-5; D is ambiguous. The ends were cut back, 2 bases at V and 0 bases at J, with 7 bases in the middle. This CDR3 contains 14 residues. Germline assignment: CDR1 SGHTA and CDR2 FQGNSA. CDR3 residues: CASSLSNNQETQYF. The CDR3 nucleotides read TGTGCCAGCAGCTTAAGTAACAACCAAGAGACCCAGTACTTC.

The rearrangement links TRBV7-9 to TRBJ2-2; the D is unclear. Deletions cut 5 bases from V and 1 base from J, with 11 bases between. CDR1 and CDR2 (germline): SEHNR, FQNEAQ (reference sequence). The CDR3 covers 15 residues. CDR3 protein: CASSLSLGNTGELFF. The CDR3 DNA reads TGTGCCAGCAGCCTGTCGCTGGGGAACACCGGGGAGCTGTTTTTT.

V gene TRBV12-5 combines with J gene TRBJ2-7, with 8 bases aligning to TRBD1. Trimming removed 0 bases from V and 3 bases from J; junction bases left unmatched: 10. The germline gives CDR1 LGHNT, CDR2 FRNRAP. The CDR3 totals 17 residues. The CDR3 here is CASGLVRQGAPLYEQYF. The DNA of the CDR3 is TGTGCTAGTGGTTTGGTACGGCAGGGGGCTCCCCTCTACGAGCAGTACTTC.

This chain uses TRBV11-3 with TRBJ2-5; D not resolved. The CDR3 contains 16 residues. Trimming pared 1 base from V and 2 bases from J, leaving 14 bases between. Germline CDR1 SGHNT, CDR2 YENEEA. CDR3 DNA sequence: TGTGCCAGCAGCTTAGTTATTAGCACACGGCAAGAGACCCAGTACTTC. This translates into CASSLVISTRQETQYF.

The CDR3 DNA reads TGTGCCAGCAGGGGCGGGGGCAGGGGCTACACCTTC. Translated: CASRGGGRGYTF. V usage is TRBV6-1 and J usage is TRBJ1-2, with D tentatively TRBD1 (6 bases). Trimming removed 6 bases from V and 8 bases from J, with 13 bases in between. Germline lookup yields CDR1 MNHNS and CDR2 SASEGT. The CDR3 totals 12 residues.

The chain employs TRBV6-5 and TRBJ2-7; the match to TRBD1 covers 8 bases. The germline CDR1 and CDR2 sequences are MNHEY and SVGAGI. J gave up 3 bases and V 5 bases, and 6 bases lay outside the gene matches. This CDR3 contains 14 residues. CDR3 bases: TGTGCCAGCAGTCGGACAGGGAGCGTCTACGAGCAGTACTTC. Translated, it gives CASSRTGSVYEQYF.

CDR3 coding DNA: TGTGCCAGCAGTTCAACAGGGGGGAATCAGCCCCAGCATTTT. It codes for CASSSTGGNQPQHF. The genes are TRBV2 and TRBJ1-5, with 8 bases fitting TRBD1. CDR1 SNHLY and CDR2 FYNNEI come from the germline V gene. CDR3 length: 14 amino acids. The junction had 4 bases not matched to a gene; V was cut back by 5 bases and J by 4 bases.

CDR3 bases: TGTGCCAGCAGCTTGAGGGTGAATGATCAGCCCCAGCATTTT. Its protein is CASSLRVNDQPQHF. This chain joins TRBV7-6 and TRBJ1-5; D ambiguous. V was shortened by 3 bases and J by 5 bases, with 11 bases between the two germline ends. This CDR3 region has 14 residues. Germline CDR1 SGHVS, CDR2 FNYEAQ. Supplemented by reference TRBV7-6 and TRBJ1-5, the full variable domain reads GAGVSQSPRYKVTKRGQDVALRCDPISGHVSLYWYRQALGQGPEFLTYFNYEAQQDKSGLPNDRFSAERPEGSISTLTIQRTEQRDSAMYRCASSLRVNDQPQHFGDGTRLSIL.

This chain joins TRBV7-6 and TRBJ1-1; D uncertain. This CDR3 spans 13 amino acids. Germline V gene lookup returns CDR1 SGHVS and CDR2 FNYEAQ. Trimming shortened V by 9 bases and J by 0 bases, and 11 bases separated the two germline ends. As DNA, the CDR3 is TGTGCCAGTGCCGCAGATCTGAACACTGAAGCTTTCTTT. It yields the protein CASAADLNTEAFF.

J is TRBJ2-7 and V is TRBV2, with TRBD2 identical over 16 bases. V lost 8 bases to trimming and J lost 0 bases; unmatched junction nucleotides: 10. CDR1 and CDR2 (germline): SNHLY, FYNNEI. The CDR3 is 18 amino acids. CDR3: CASQGTSGGVRSSYEQYF. CDR3 nucleotides: TGTGCCAGCCAAGGGACTAGCGGGGGGGTACGTAGCTCCTACGAGCAGTACTTC.

This chain uses TRBV18 with TRBJ1-5; D unresolved. The CDR3 covers 16 residues. CDR1 KGHSH and CDR2 LQKENI come from the germline V gene. The V gene lost 2 bases and the J gene lost 0 bases, with 11 bases spanning the gap. Written as DNA, the CDR3 is TGTGCCAGCTCACCATCGGGCATTAATAGCAATCAGCCCCAGCATTTT. It specifies CASSPSGINSNQPQHF. Based on the CDR3 plus reference TRBV18 and TRBJ1-5, the full variable domain is NAGVMQNPRHLVRRRGQEARLRCSPMKGHSHVYWYRQLPEEGLKFMVYLQKENIIDESGMPKERFSAEFPKEGPSILRIQQVVRGDSAAYFCASSPSGINSNQPQHFGDGTRLSIL.

The chain recombines TRBV18 with TRBJ2-1, with D tentatively TRBD1 (5 bases). Germline-derived CDR1 and CDR2 are KGHSH and LQKENI. The CDR3 totals 14 residues. Trimming took 3 bases from V and 5 from J, leaving 11 bases between them. CDR3 protein: CASSPRQSHNEQFF. The DNA for the CDR3 is TGTGCCAGCTCACCTCGACAGTCTCACAATGAGCAGTTCTTC.

V gene TRBV28 combines with J gene TRBJ1-2; TRBD1 matches 9 bases. There are 13 residues in the CDR3. Germline CDR1 MDHEN, CDR2 SYDVKM. The ends lost 6 bases at V and 5 bases at J; junction bases unmatched: 4. The CDR3 sequence: CASSTDRGYGYTF. In DNA, the CDR3 is TGTGCCAGCAGCACCGACAGGGGGTATGGCTACACCTTC.

Relative to its sample, this clone is medium-sized. This CDR3 reads CASSREGFQETQYF. The CDR3 nucleotides read TGTGCCAGCAGCCGCGAAGGTTTCCAAGAGACCCAGTACTTC. The chain has TRBV11-3 and TRBJ2-5; D not certain. The CDR3 sequence is 14 residues long. V lost 5 bases and J 1 base, leaving 11 bases between the germline ends. Germline assignment: CDR1 SGHNT and CDR2 YENEEA.

Only a few counts were recorded for this clone. This chain connects TRBV9 to TRBJ1-5, with D unclear. Germline CDR1 and CDR2: SGDLS and YYNGEE. With 3 bases removed from V and 1 base from J, the gap between germline ends came to 11 bases. The CDR3 loop spans 15 amino acids. The CDR3 DNA sequence: TGTGCCAGCAGCGGGGAGGGAGGGAGCAATCAGCCCCAGCATTTT. It specifies CASSGEGGSNQPQHF.

CDR3 coding DNA: TGTGCCAGCACCCCCGGGACAGTCGGCAATGAGCAGTTCTTC. This translates into CASTPGTVGNEQFF. The rearrangement links TRBV6-5 to TRBJ2-1, with TRBD1 matching 7 bases. CDR1 and CDR2 from the germline V gene are MNHEY and SVGAGI. The CDR3 extends over 14 amino acids. V shed 7 bases and J 6 bases; nucleotides not matched to a gene: 9.